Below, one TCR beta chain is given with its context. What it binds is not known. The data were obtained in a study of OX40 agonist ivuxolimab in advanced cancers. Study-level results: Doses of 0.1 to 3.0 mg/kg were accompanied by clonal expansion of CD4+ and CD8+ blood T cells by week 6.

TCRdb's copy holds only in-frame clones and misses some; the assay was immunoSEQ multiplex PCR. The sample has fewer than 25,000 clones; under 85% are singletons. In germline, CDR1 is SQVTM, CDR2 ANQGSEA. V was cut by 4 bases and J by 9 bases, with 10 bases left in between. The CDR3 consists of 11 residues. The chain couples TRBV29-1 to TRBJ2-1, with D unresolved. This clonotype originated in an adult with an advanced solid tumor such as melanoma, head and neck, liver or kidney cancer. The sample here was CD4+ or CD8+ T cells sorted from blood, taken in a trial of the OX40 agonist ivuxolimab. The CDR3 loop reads CSVGPVGEQFF. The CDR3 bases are TGCAGCGTTGGACCGGTCGGTGAGCAGTTCTTC.